This T cell receptor (beta chain) is drawn from a study of T-cell reconstitution after alpha-beta-depleted transplantation in children. Findings and limits, study-wide: Diversity of TCRbeta at day 60 was high in some patients, arising from surviving recipient T cells and thymic progenitors. At around two months after transplant, the alpha-beta T cells were reportedly derived from several hundred expanded clones that came from non-depleted graft cells. Newly made T cells mostly supplied T-cell counts and diversity one year after transplant.

V lost 2 bases and J 0 bases, leaving 8 bases between the germline ends. The germline gives CDR1 MNHEY, CDR2 SVGAGI. This CDR3 region has 16 residues. During its preparation, the TCRbeta library received unique molecular identifiers. TCRdb used MiXCR to reprocess the PCR reads, holding one entry per CDR3 protein. The sample contains a few hundred thousand distinct CDR3 sequences, roughly 7.8% of which appear only once. This clonotype has more than one count but fewer than ten. What it binds is unknown. The gene calls are TRBV6-5 and TRBJ2-6, with a weak D call TRBD2 (5 bases). Sequencing used peripheral blood, obtained 360 days after TCRalphabeta/CD19-depleted stem cell transplant. The source of this sequence is a female patient aged 2 to 10 who had a stem cell transplant for Fanconi anemia, so the T cells may come from the graft donor. In DNA form, the CDR3 reads TGTGCCAGCAGTTACAGACTATTCTCTGGGGCCAACGTCCTGACTTTC. The encoded protein is CASSYRLFSGANVLTF.